This T cell receptor beta chain was sequenced during a study of T cell changes during pregnancy in multiple sclerosis. Trimming removed 6 bases from V and 5 bases from J; junction bases left unmatched: 6. The CDR3 is 14 residues long. CDR1 MGHDK and CDR2 SYGVNS come from the germline V gene. TCRdb's copy holds only in-frame clones and misses some; the assay was immunoSEQ multiplex PCR. The sample contains more than 65,000 clones, more than 90% of which appear only once. The receptor's source is a female donor with multiple sclerosis, enrolled in a pregnancy study. Material: CD4+ T cells from peripheral blood mononuclear cells, obtained before pregnancy. The chain is built from TRBV25-1 and TRBJ1-2, with 10 bases fitting TRBD1. The chain's CDR3 is CASRGQGRKYGYTF. In nucleotides, the CDR3 is TGTGCCAGCAGGGGACAGGGGAGGAAGTATGGCTACACCTTC.